Listed here are 7 T cell receptor beta chains from one sample, sequenced in a study of CD8 T cells in ankylosing spondylitis. TCRdb re-called the 5' RACE reads with MiXCR, one entry per CDR3 protein. There are about 300,000 distinct CDR3 sequences in the sample; around 10% occur only once, and roughly 9% lies in the top ten. The sample was blood, either unsorted or a sorted T cell fraction (not recorded which). These receptor sequences come from a female donor with ankylosing spondylitis or in good health (not recorded which).

This clonotype was detected ten times or more. This chain links TRBV9 with TRBJ2-1; perhaps TRBD2 as D (6 bases). The CDR3 totals 19 residues. Germline loops: CDR1 SGDLS, CDR2 YYNGEE. V lost 2 bases and J lost 0, with 21 bases in between. The CDR3 nucleotides are TGTGCCAGCAGCGTGGATATGAGCGGGTGCACCTACTCCTACAATGAGCAGTTCTTC. The encoded protein is CASSVDMSGCTYSYNEQFF.

The sample holds many counts of this clonotype. The genes are TRBV7-2 and TRBJ2-3; D unresolved. V was trimmed by 3 bases and J by 4 bases, leaving 5 bases between them. The length of the CDR3 is 12 residues. In germline, CDR1 is SGHTA, CDR2 FQGNSA. The CDR3 reads CASSLVPDTQYF. CDR3 in DNA: TGTGCCAGCAGCTTGGTTCCAGATACGCAGTATTTT. Full variable domain (outside the CDR3, taken from reference TRBV7-2 and TRBJ2-3): GAGVSQSPSNKVTEKGKDVELRCDPISGHTALYWYRQSLGQGLEFLIYFQGNSAPDKSGLPSDRFSAERTGGSVSTLTIQRTQQEDSAVYLCASSLVPDTQYFGPGTRLTVL.

The sample holds a few counts of this clonotype. The DNA of the CDR3 is TGTGCCAGCAGTCCTATAGCGGGGGCCTACTACGAGCAGTACTTC. Amino acids: CASSPIAGAYYEQYF. The rearrangement links TRBV28 to TRBJ2-7, with TRBD2 matching over 9 bases. The CDR3 contains 15 residues. The J segment lost 3 bases and the V segment lost 5 bases, leaving 8 bases of the junction unmatched. The V gene's germline CDR1 is MDHEN and CDR2 SYDVKM.

The chain joins TRBV20-1 to TRBJ1-3, with TRBD1 matching 7 bases. Per germline, CDR1 DFQATT and CDR2 SNEGSKA (reference sequence). Unmatched junction bases numbered 8, after V lost 8 bases and J lost 4 bases. The CDR3 extends over 13 amino acids. The CDR3 loop is CSRKGAYGNTIYF. In nucleotides, the CDR3 is TGCAGTAGGAAGGGGGCTTACGGAAACACCATATATTTT.

This clonotype was seen a few times. This chain connects TRBV4-1 to TRBJ1-2, with 9 bases fitting TRBD1. The length of the CDR3 is 15 residues. With 1 base clipped from V and 7 bases from J, the junction kept 7 bases outside the gene matches. Germline V gene data show CDR1 as MGHRA and CDR2 as YSYEKL. The CDR3 DNA follows: TGCGCCAGCAGCCAAGCCTCCGGGACAGGGTCTGGCTACACCTTC. Amino acid sequence: CASSQASGTGSGYTF.

There are a few counts of this clonotype. The CDR3 DNA follows: TGTGCCAGCAGTTTAGTCGAGGGAATTAACTACAATGAGCAGTTCTTC. This codes for CASSLVEGINYNEQFF. The gene calls are TRBV12-3 or TRBV12-4 and TRBJ2-1; a weak D match, TRBD2 (5 bases). CDR3 size: 16 residues. With 1 base removed from V and 3 bases from J, the gap between germline ends came to 13 bases.

Regarding this clonotype: This may be a read error: a much more frequent sequence differs by one nucleotide. The chain recombines TRBV10-2 with TRBJ2-1, with TRBD1 as a possible D gene (5 bases). The CDR3 extends over 17 amino acids. The germline CDR1 and CDR2 sequences are WSHSY and SAAADI. V dropped 8 bases and J dropped 0 bases, with 20 bases sitting between them. Here the CDR3 reads CASCGSVLTDSYNEQFF. The CDR3 DNA reads TGCGCCAGCTGCGGTTCGGTCCTGACAGACTCCTACAATGAGCAGTTCTTC.